Shown below are 3 T cell receptor beta chains from a single sample sequenced in a study of neurological immune-mediated disorders. MiXCR, run by TCRdb on the 5' RACE reads, gives a single entry per CDR3 protein. The table records about 36,000 distinct CDR3 sequences, approximately 10% of them present only once. The sample consisted of PBMCs. The receptors were gathered from a woman aged 25-40 years with HTLV-1-associated myelopathy (HAM/TSP).

Comment on this clonotype: Compared with germline, one end of the junction differs, possibly owing to a read error. The chain couples TRBV6-5 to TRBJ2-7; D remains unclear. CDR1 is MNHEY, CDR2 SVGAGI, per germline. This CDR3 has 14 residues. For the CDR3, the DNA is TGTGTCAGCAGTCCTCGCGTTCAATCCTACGAGCAGTACTTC. Translated: CVSSPRVQSYEQYF.

This clonotype was detected many times. This sequence joins TRBV5-1 and TRBJ2-7; 7 bases are a match to TRBD2. The J segment lost 3 bases and the V segment lost 2 bases, leaving 11 bases of the junction unmatched. Germline V gene lookup returns CDR1 SGHRS and CDR2 YFSETQ. The CDR3 is 16 amino acids. The CDR3: CASSLQEASGFYEQYF. In DNA, the CDR3 is TGCGCCAGCAGCTTACAGGAGGCTAGCGGTTTCTACGAGCAGTACTTC.

This clonotype showed up many times. V usage is TRBV20-1 and J usage is TRBJ1-1; D call uncertain. The CDR3 length is 17 residues. Germline loops: CDR1 DFQATT, CDR2 SNEGSKA (reference sequence). With 4 bases removed from V and 1 base from J, the gap between germline ends came to 22 bases. The CDR3 reads CSATLNWWGNKNTEAFF. The CDR3 nucleotides are TGCAGTGCTACCCTGAATTGGTGGGGAAATAAGAACACTGAAGCTTTCTTT.